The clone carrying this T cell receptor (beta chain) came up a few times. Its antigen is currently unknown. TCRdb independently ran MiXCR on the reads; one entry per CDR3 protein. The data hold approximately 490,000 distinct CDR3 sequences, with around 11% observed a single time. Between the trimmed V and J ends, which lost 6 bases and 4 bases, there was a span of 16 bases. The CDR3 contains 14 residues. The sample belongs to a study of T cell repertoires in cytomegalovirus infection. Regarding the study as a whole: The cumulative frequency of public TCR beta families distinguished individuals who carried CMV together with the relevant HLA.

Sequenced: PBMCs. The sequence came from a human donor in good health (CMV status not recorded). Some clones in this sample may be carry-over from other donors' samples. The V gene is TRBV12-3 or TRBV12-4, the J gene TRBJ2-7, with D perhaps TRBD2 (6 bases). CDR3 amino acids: CASRPLGGEYEQYF. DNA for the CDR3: TGTGCCAGCAGGCCTTTGGGGGGTGAATACGAGCAGTACTTC.